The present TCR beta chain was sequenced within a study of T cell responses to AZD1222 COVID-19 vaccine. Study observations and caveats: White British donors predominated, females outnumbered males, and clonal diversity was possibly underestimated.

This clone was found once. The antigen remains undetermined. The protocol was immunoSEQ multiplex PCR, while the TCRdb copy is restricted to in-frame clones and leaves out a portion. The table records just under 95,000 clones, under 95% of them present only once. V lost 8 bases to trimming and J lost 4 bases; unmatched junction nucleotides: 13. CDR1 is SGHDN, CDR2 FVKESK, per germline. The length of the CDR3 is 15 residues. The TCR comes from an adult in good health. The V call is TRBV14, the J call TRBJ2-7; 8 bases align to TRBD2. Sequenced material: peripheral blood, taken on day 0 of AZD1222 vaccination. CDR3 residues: CASSGRGDSLYEQYF. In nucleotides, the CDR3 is TGTGCCAGCTCGGGGCGGGGGGACTCGTTATACGAGCAGTACTTC.